Below, 5 T cell receptor beta chains from the same sample are listed, as sequenced in a study of blood T cells in healthy people across ages. Through a sample-barcoded 5' primer and a J-beta primer mix, a second PCR was run for about 6 to 11 cycles. TCRdb reprocessed the 5' RACE reads with MiXCR, giving one entry per CDR3 protein. The sample holds about 1.7 million distinct CDR3 sequences, about 28% seen once. Sequencing was done on a sample of blood. The receptors here all came from a young woman in good health.

At least ten counts were recorded for this clonotype. This rearrangement joins TRBV15 to TRBJ2-7; D is perhaps TRBD2 (5 bases). In germline, CDR1 is LNHNV, CDR2 YYDKDF (reference sequence). V shed 3 bases and J shed 2 bases, with 14 bases lying between them. The CDR3 length is 15 residues. The CDR3 sequence: CATSSGLFGTYEQYF. Written as DNA, the CDR3 is TGTGCCACCAGCAGCGGACTGTTTGGAACCTACGAGCAGTACTTC.

Many counts were recorded for this clonotype. This chain links TRBV29-1 with TRBJ2-7, with 10 bases aligning to TRBD2. The CDR3 contains 15 residues. The trim removed 6 bases at V and 0 bases at J, leaving 8 bases unmatched. In germline, CDR1 is SQVTM, CDR2 ANQGSEA. The CDR3 sequence is CSVARLAGGSYEQYF. CDR3 in DNA: TGCAGCGTAGCCCGACTAGCGGGCGGCTCCTACGAGCAGTACTTC.

This clonotype occurred a few times. The chain is built from TRBV20-1 and TRBJ1-5; D gene unclear. The CDR3 length is 14 residues. Germline CDR1 DFQATT, CDR2 SNEGSKA (reference sequence). V lost 3 bases and J 0 bases, leaving 9 bases between the germline ends. The CDR3 reads CSASYANSNQPQHF. The DNA of the CDR3 is TGCAGTGCTAGTTATGCCAATAGCAATCAGCCCCAGCATTTT.

On this clonotype: Since a much larger clone is just one base distant, this may be a read error. The chain carries TRBV5-6 and TRBJ2-2; 10 bases align to TRBD2. The trim removed 3 bases at V and 4 bases at J, leaving 0 bases unmatched. This CDR3 comprises 14 residues. Germline values: CDR1 SGHDT, CDR2 YYEEEE. In DNA form, the CDR3 reads TGTGCCAGCAGCTGGACTAGCGGCACCGGGGAGCTGTTTTTT. Amino acids: CASSWTSGTGELFF.

This clonotype occurred a few times. The chain carries TRBV7-9 and TRBJ2-3; D is perhaps TRBD2 (6 bases). Germline CDR1 reads SEHNR; CDR2 reads FQNEAQ (reference sequence). The CDR3 covers 15 residues. V gave up 7 bases and J gave up 3 bases, with 17 bases separating them. CDR3 protein: CASTAPGRRTDTQYF. The CDR3 DNA sequence: TGTGCCAGCACCGCCCCAGGGAGGCGAACAGATACGCAGTATTTT.